The rows below give T cell receptor beta chains drawn from one sample of a study of cytomegalovirus exposure and HLA in healthy donors. Assay used: immunoSEQ multiplex PCR; TCRdb lists only in-frame clones, some missing. This sample carries some 150,000 clones, approximately 81% of them seen once, and the ten largest clones take about 0.8%. Sequencing used PBMCs. All receptors come from a woman under 30 in good health and CMV-seronegative. Each CDR3 is given with its conserved first and last residue. Fields, in order: clone size, J gene, V gene, D gene, CDR3 DNA, CDR3 protein. D genes are given only for firm matches. Size values are once, few and many counts, or a class for expanded clones, and some rows have none.

-,TRBJ2-1,TRBV9,TRBD2,TGTGCCAGCAGCGCTACACCGGGACTAGCGGGAGCCAATGAGCAGTTCTTC,CASSATPGLAGANEQFF
-,TRBJ2-2,TRBV5-1,TRBD2,TGCGCCAGCAGCCCACGACTAGCGGTTGGGTCCGGGGAGCTGTTTTTT,CASSPRLAVGSGELFF
-,TRBJ1-1,TRBV19,-,TGTGCCAGTCAATCCGCGAGGATGAACACTGAAGCTTTCTTT,CASQSARMNTEAFF
few,TRBJ2-7,TRBV5-6,-,TGTGCCAGCAGCTTGGTCTCGGCCTACGAGCAGTACTTC,CASSLVSAYEQYF
-,TRBJ2-1,TRBV5-4,TRBD2,TGTGCCAGCAGCTTGGTCGGGAGGGTCTACAATGAGCAGTTCTTC,CASSLVGRVYNEQFF
-,TRBJ1-1,TRBV15,TRBD1,TGTGCCACCAGCAGAGGCCGGGACAGGATGAACACTGAAGCTTTCTTT,CATSRGRDRMNTEAFF
-,TRBJ2-5,TRBV28,TRBD2,TGTGCCAGCAGTTATGGACTAGCGGGAGAAGAGACCCAGTACTTC,CASSYGLAGEETQYF
once,TRBJ2-1,TRBV19,-,TGTGCCAGTAGTATGGGGGTCGAGACTAGTCCGATCTTC,CASSMGVETSPIF
-,TRBJ2-2,TRBV18,TRBD2,TGTGCCAGCTCACCCCCGGGCAGCGGGAGTTCTACCGGGGAGCTGTTTTTT,CASSPPGSGSSTGELFF
-,TRBJ1-5,TRBV28,-,TGTGCCAGCAGTTTCAACCTAGGGGGTAATAGCAATCAGCCCCAGCATTTT,CASSFNLGGNSNQPQHF
few,TRBJ2-5,TRBV5-1,TRBD2,TGCGCCAGCAGCAGGGGACTAGCGGGAGTTGGCCAAGAGACCCAGTACTTC,CASSRGLAGVGQETQYF
-,TRBJ2-7,TRBV27,TRBD2,TGTGCCAGCAGTCAGACTAGCGGGAGGTTTTACGAGCAGTACTTC,CASSQTSGRFYEQYF
-,TRBJ1-1,TRBV6-1,-,TGTGCCAGCAGTGAATTGCTAACAGGGTCATCGTTCGAAGCTTTCTTT,CASSELLTGSSFEAFF
-,TRBJ2-3,TRBV6-6,-,TGTGCCAGCAGCTTCACAGGGTCCACAGATACGCAGTATTTT,CASSFTGSTDTQYF
-,TRBJ2-2,TRBV7-8,TRBD2,TGTGCCAGCAGCTTTGGACTAGCGGGAGCCGGGGAGCTGTTTTTT,CASSFGLAGAGELFF
-,TRBJ2-7,TRBV6-1,-,TGTGCCAGCAGTGGACTAGAGAGACCCTACGAGCAGTACTTC,CASSGLERPYEQYF
once,TRBJ1-2,TRBV11-3,TRBD1,TGTGCCAGCAGCTCCACAGGGGGGCGAGGCGGCTACACCTTC,CASSSTGGRGGYTF
-,TRBJ1-1,TRBV10-1,TRBD1,TGCGCCAGCAGCAACTCCTTAAAACCGGGACAGGGGGTGAACGCTGAAGCTTTCTTT,CASSNSLKPGQGVNAEAFF
-,TRBJ2-7,TRBV7-6,-,TGTGCCAGCACCCTACGAGTGGGACTGGGCGAGCAGTACTTC,CASTLRVGLGEQYF
-,TRBJ2-1,TRBV27,-,TGTGCCAGCTCGAAGGGCGGGTATTCTAACAATGAGCAGTTCTTC,CASSKGGYSNNEQFF
few,TRBJ2-5,TRBV4-3,TRBD1,TGCGCCAGCAGCCAACACAGGGGGCCAGAGACCCAGTACTTC,CASSQHRGPETQYF
-,TRBJ2-7,TRBV11-1,-,TGTGCCAGCAGCTTAGCCTGGACAGACACTACCTACGAGCAGTACTTC,CASSLAWTDTTYEQYF
once,TRBJ2-1,TRBV11-2,-,TGTGCCAGCAGCTTAGGGGGCCTGGATGAGCAGTTCTTC,CASSLGGLDEQFF
-,TRBJ2-5,TRBV7-2,TRBD2,TGTGCCAGCAGCTTAGCTTTTCCGACTAGCGGGAGGATCTTTACTCAAGAGACCCAGTACTTC,CASSLAFPTSGRIFTQETQYF
-,TRBJ1-4,TRBV6-1,-,TGTGCCAGCAGTGAATTATTTGGAGGGGCCCAAGAAAAACTGTTTTTT,CASSELFGGAQEKLFF
-,TRBJ2-1,TRBV19,-,TGTGCCAGTAGCGGAACCGGGTATGAGCAGTTCTTC,CASSGTGYEQFF
few,TRBJ2-3,TRBV5-1,-,TGCGCCAGCAGCTTGGGGGCAGACCCGGATACGCAGTATTTT,CASSLGADPDTQYF
few,TRBJ1-2,TRBV9,-,TGTGCCAGCAGCCCCGGTGAGACTCCTATTGTGGGCTACACCTTC,CASSPGETPIVGYTF